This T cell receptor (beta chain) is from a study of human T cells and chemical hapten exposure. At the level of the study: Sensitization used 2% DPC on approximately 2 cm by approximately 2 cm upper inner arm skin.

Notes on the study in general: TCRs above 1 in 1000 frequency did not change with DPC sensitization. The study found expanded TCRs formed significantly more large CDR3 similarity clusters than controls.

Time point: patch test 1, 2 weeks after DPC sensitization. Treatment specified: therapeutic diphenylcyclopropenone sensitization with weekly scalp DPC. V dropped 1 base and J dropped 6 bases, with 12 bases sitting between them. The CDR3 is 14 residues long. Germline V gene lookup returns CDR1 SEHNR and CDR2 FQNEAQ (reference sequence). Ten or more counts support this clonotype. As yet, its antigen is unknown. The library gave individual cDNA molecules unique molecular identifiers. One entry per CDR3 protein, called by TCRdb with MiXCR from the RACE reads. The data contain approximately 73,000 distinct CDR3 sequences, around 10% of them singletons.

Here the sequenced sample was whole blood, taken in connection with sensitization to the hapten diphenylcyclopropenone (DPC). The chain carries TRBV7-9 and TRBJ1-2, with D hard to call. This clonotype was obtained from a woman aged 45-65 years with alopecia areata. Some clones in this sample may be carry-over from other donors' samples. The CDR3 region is CASSLDEGSDGYTF. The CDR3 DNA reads TGTGCCAGCAGCTTAGACGAAGGAAGCGATGGCTACACCTTC. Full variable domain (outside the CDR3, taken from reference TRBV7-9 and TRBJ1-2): DTGVSQNPRHKITKRGQNVTFRCDPISEHNRLYWYRQTLGQGPEFLTYFQNEAQLEKSRLLSDRFSAERPKGSFSTLEIQRTEQGDSAMYLCASSLDEGSDGYTFGSGTRLTVV.